One sample yielded the 7 T cell receptor beta chains listed below, sequenced in a study of shared clonotypes between healthy human individuals. The table came from immunoSEQ multiplex PCR; TCRdb's copy has only in-frame clones and leaves some out. The table includes over a million clones, about 84% detected once. Sequencing was carried out using memory CD4+ T cells from PBMCs. Stated subset: CD45RA-negative fraction. The receptors come from a man in his late teens or twenties in good health. Some clones in this sample may be carry-over from other donors' samples.

This CDR3 reads CASSQDLWDRRSSYEQYF. Here the CDR3 DNA reads TGTGCCAGCAGCCAAGACCTTTGGGACAGGCGTTCCTCCTACGAGCAGTACTTC. The V and J genes are TRBV14 and TRBJ2-7, with 8 positions matching TRBD1. Losses at the gene ends were 0 bases for V and 0 bases for J; bases not matched to a gene: 10. This CDR3 has 18 residues. Per the germline V gene, CDR1 is SGHDN and CDR2 is FVKESK.

This sequence joins TRBV6-1 and TRBJ2-3, with 8 bases identical to TRBD1. The CDR3 extends over 15 amino acids. Per germline, CDR1 MNHNS and CDR2 SASEGT. Trimming took 6 bases from V and 1 from J; bases not matched to a gene: 6. The chain's CDR3 is CASSPPGQGTDTQYF. The CDR3 DNA sequence: TGTGCCAGCAGCCCGCCGGGACAGGGCACAGATACGCAGTATTTT.

Concerning this clone itself: Only one base separates this from a far larger clonotype, so it likely reflects a read error. This same CDR3 is encoded by further DNA sequences in the sample. The gene calls are TRBV14 and TRBJ1-1, with 8 bases aligning to TRBD1. Per the germline V gene, CDR1 is SGHDN and CDR2 is FVKESK. This CDR3 comprises 13 residues. V dropped 3 bases and J dropped 8; count of bases not matched to a gene: 5. The CDR3 is CASSHSGGTEAFF. In DNA, the CDR3 is TGTGCCAGCAGCCATTCAGGGGGCACCGAAGCTTTCTTT.

This rearrangement joins TRBV6-6 to TRBJ2-7; no firm D call. This CDR3 has 12 amino acids. Germline V gives CDR1 MNHNY, CDR2 SVGAGI (reference sequence). Trimming took 3 bases from V and 7 from J, leaving 10 bases between them. CDR3 in amino acids: CASSYTPEEQYF. Written as DNA, the CDR3 is TGTGCCAGCAGTTATACCCCAGAAGAGCAGTACTTC.

V is TRBV28 and J is TRBJ2-7; D is undetermined. The germline gives CDR1 MDHEN, CDR2 SYDVKM. This CDR3 spans 14 amino acids. V lost 2 bases, J lost 2 bases, and 10 bases lay in between. The CDR3 region has the DNA TGTGCCAGCAGTTTACAATTTCGGACCTACGAGCAGTACTTC. Its protein product is CASSLQFRTYEQYF.

This sequence joins TRBV28 and TRBJ2-7; D remains ambiguous. The germline CDR1 and CDR2 sequences are MDHEN and SYDVKM. Deletions cut 3 bases from V and 3 bases from J, with 12 bases between. The CDR3 sequence is 14 residues long. The CDR3 nucleotides are TGTGCCAGCAGTTTCGTCCCAGCCTACTACGAGCAGTACTTC. Its protein is CASSFVPAYYEQYF.

The V gene is TRBV5-1, the J gene TRBJ1-1, with TRBD1 as a possible D gene (5 bases). Germline assignment: CDR1 SGHRS and CDR2 YFSETQ. V shed 0 bases and J shed 6 bases, with 15 bases lying between them. The CDR3 length is 15 residues. The CDR3 DNA follows: TGCGCCAGCAGCTTGGCCAGGGCATCTGGCGCTGAAGCTTTCTTT. It translates to CASSLARASGAEAFF. Supplemented by reference TRBV5-1 and TRBJ1-1, the full variable domain reads KAGVTQTPRYLIKTRGQQVTLSCSPISGHRSVSWYQQTPGQGLQFLFEYFSETQRNKGNFPGRFSGRQFSNSRSEMNVSTLELGDSALYLCASSLARASGAEAFFGQGTRLTVV.